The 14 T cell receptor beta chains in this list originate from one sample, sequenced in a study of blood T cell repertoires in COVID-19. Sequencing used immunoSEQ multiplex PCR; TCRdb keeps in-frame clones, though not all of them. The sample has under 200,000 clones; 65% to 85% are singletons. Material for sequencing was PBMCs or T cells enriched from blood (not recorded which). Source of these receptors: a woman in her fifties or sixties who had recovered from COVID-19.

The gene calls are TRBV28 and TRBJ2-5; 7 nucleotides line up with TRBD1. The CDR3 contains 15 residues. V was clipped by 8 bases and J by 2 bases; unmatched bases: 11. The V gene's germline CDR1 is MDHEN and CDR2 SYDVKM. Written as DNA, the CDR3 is TGTGCCAGCCGAGATTTTACAGGGGATCAAGAGACCCAGTACTTC. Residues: CASRDFTGDQETQYF. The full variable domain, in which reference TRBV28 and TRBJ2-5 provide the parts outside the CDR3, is DVKVTQSSRYLVKRTGEKVFLECVQDMDHENMFWYRQDPGLGLRLIYFSYDVKMKEKGDIPEGYSVSREKKERFSLILESASTNQTSMYLCASRDFTGDQETQYFGPGTRLLVL.

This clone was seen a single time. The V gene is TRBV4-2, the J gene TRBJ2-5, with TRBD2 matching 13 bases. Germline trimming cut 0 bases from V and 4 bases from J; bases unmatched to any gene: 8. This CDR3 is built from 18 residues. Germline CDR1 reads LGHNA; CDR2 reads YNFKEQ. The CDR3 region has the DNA TGTGCCAGCAGCCAAGAACTAGCGGGAGGGCCTAGGGCAGAGACCCAGTACTTC. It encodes CASSQELAGGPRAETQYF.

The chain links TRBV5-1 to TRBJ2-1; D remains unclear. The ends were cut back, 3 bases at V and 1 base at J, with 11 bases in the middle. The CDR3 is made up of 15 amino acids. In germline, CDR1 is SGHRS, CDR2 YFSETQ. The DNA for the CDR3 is TGCGCCAGCAGCTCAAGAACGGGTTCCTACAATGAGCAGTTCTTC. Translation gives CASSSRTGSYNEQFF.

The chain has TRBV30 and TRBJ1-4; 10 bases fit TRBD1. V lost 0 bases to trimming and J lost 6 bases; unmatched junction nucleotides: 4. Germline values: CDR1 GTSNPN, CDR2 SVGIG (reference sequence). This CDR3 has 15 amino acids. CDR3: CAWSVLGTGDEKLFF. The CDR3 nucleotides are TGTGCCTGGAGTGTATTGGGGACAGGGGATGAAAAACTGTTTTTT.

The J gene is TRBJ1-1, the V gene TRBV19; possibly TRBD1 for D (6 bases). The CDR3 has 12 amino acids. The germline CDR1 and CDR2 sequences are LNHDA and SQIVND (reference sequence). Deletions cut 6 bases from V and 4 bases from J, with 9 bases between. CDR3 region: CASRGGITEAFF. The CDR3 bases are TGTGCCAGTAGAGGGGGAATCACTGAAGCTTTCTTT.

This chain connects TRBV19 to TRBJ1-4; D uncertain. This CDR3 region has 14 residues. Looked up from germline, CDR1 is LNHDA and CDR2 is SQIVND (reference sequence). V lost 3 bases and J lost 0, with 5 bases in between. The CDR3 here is CASSMSATNEKLFF. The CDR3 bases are TGTGCCAGTAGTATGTCAGCAACTAATGAAAAACTGTTTTTT.

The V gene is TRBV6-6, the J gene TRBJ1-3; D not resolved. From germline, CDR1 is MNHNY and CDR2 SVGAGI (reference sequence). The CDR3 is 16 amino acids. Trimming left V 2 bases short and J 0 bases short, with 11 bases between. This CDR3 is CASSYGQAASGNTIYF. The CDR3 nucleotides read TGTGCCAGCAGTTACGGTCAGGCCGCCTCTGGAAACACCATATATTTT.

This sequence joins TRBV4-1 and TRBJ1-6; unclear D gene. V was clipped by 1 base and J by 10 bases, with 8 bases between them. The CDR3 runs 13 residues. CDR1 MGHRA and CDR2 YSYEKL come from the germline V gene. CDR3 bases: TGCGCCAGCAGCCAAGCGCCGGGATCACCCCTCCACTTT. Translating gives CASSQAPGSPLHF.

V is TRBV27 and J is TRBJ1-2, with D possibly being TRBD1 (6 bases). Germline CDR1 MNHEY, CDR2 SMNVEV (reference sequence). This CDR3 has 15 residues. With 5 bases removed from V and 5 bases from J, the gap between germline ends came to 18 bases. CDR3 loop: CASSAYRVGAYGYTF. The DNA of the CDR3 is TGTGCCAGCAGTGCATACAGGGTAGGAGCTTATGGCTACACCTTC.

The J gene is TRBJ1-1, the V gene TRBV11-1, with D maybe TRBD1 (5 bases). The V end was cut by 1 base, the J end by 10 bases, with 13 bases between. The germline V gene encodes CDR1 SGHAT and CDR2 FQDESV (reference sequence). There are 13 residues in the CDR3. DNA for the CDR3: TGTGCCAGCAGCTTAGGGCATGACAGTGGAGCTTTCTTT. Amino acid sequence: CASSLGHDSGAFF.

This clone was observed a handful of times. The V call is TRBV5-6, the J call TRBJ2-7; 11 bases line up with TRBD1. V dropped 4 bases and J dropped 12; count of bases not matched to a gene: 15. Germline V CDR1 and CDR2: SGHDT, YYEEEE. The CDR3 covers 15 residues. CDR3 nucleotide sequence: TGTGCCAGCAGCGTATCCGGACAGGGGGCTCTCCTTTGGTACTTC. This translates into CASSVSGQGALLWYF.

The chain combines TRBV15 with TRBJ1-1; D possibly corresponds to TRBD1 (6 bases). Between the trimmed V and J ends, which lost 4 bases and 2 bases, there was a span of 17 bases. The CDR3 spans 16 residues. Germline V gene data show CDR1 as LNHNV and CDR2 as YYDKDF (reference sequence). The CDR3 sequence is CATSKGGPGTNTEAFF. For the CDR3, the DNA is TGTGCCACCAGCAAGGGGGGGCCGGGGACAAACACTGAAGCTTTCTTT.

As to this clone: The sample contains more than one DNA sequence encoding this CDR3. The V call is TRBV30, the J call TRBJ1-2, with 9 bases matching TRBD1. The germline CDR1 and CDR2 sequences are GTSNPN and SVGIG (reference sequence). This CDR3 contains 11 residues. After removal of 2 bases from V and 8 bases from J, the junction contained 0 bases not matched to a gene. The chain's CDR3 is CAWSTGGGYTF. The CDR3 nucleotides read TGTGCCTGGAGTACAGGGGGCGGCTACACCTTC. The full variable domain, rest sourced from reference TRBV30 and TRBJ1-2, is SQTIHQWPATLVQPVGSPLSLECTVEGTSNPNLYWYRQAAGRGLQLLFYSVGIGQISSEVPQNLSASRPQDRQFILSSKKLLLSDSGFYLCAWSTGGGYTFGSGTRLTVV.

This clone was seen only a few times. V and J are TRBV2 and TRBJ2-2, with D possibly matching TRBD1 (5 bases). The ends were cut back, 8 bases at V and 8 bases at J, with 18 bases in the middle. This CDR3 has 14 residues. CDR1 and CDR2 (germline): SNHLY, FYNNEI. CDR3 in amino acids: CASQGQAGLGELFF. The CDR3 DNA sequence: TGTGCCAGCCAGGGTCAGGCCGGGCTTGGGGAGCTGTTTTTT. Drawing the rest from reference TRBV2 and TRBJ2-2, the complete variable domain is EPEVTQTPSHQVTQMGQEVILRCVPISNHLYFYWYRQILGQKVEFLVSFYNNEISEKSEIFDDQFSVERPDGSNFTLKIRSTKLEDSAMYFCASQGQAGLGELFFGEGSRLTVL.